These 17 T cell receptor beta chains came from one sample sequenced in a study of shared clonotypes between healthy human individuals. Sequencing was performed with immunoSEQ multiplex PCR; in TCRdb, only in-frame clones are kept and a portion is missing. Of under 2,000,000 clones in the sample, roughly 95% were seen once. Selected positively for CCR7 and CD45RO-negative, naive CD8 cells excluded terminally differentiated effector memory CD45RA+ cells. Sequenced material: naive CD8+ T cells sorted from blood. The receptors shown here come from a man younger than 35 in good health.

This clone is a singleton in its sample. The chain couples TRBV5-6 to TRBJ2-1; perhaps TRBD2 as D (6 bases). In germline, CDR1 is SGHDT, CDR2 YYEEEE. CDR3 size: 14 residues. Trimming took off 2 bases at V and 8 bases at J, with 14 bases between the two ends. CDR3 sequence (DNA): TGTGCCAGCAGCTTCGGGGGAGCATTCGATGAGCAGTTCTTC. It is translated as CASSFGGAFDEQFF.

This clone was counted once. In DNA form, the CDR3 reads TGTGCCAGCATCGATTGGGGGGGGGATGAAAAACTGTTTTTT. As protein: CASIDWGGDEKLFF. The rearrangement joins TRBV6-6 to TRBJ1-4, with D possibly TRBD1 on 5 matching bases. The CDR3 is made up of 14 amino acids. Trimming left V 7 bases short and J 6 bases short, with 15 bases between. CDR1 MNHNY and CDR2 SVGAGI come from the germline V gene (reference sequence).

This chain connects TRBV6-1 to TRBJ1-5; possible D gene TRBD1, 5 bases. Per the germline V gene, CDR1 is MNHNS and CDR2 is SASEGT. Trimming removed 4 bases at V and 1 base at J, with 11 bases between. This CDR3 is built from 15 residues. CDR3 nucleotides: TGTGCCAGCAGTGGGGTGGGGGTAAGCAATCAGCCCCAGCATTTT. Translating gives CASSGVGVSNQPQHF.

Concerning this clone: The same CDR3 also results from other DNA sequences found in this sample. This chain uses TRBV4-3 with TRBJ2-7; D uncertain. The germline gives CDR1 LGHNA, CDR2 YSLEER. This CDR3 region has 13 residues. Trimming pared 0 bases from V and 0 bases from J, leaving 3 bases between. CDR3 sequence (DNA): TGCGCCAGCAGCCAAGAGAACTCCTACGAGCAGTACTTC. This gives the protein CASSQENSYEQYF.

In regard to this clone: One end of the junction is discordant with germline, which a read error may explain. This chain uses TRBV7-7 with TRBJ2-3; D might be TRBD2 (5 bases). The CDR3 runs to 18 residues. The germline V gene has CDR1 SSHAT and CDR2 FNYEAQ (reference sequence). CDR3 protein: CASSLARRLPAGTDTQYF. DNA of the CDR3: TGTGCTAGCAGCTTAGCGCGTAGACTCCCGGCGGGTACAGATACGCAGTATTTT.

V usage is TRBV19 and J usage is TRBJ1-1; D is possibly TRBD1 (6 bases). Trimming shortened V by 3 bases and J by 4 bases, and 18 bases separated the two germline ends. The CDR3 length is 16 residues. Germline V gene lookup returns CDR1 LNHDA and CDR2 SQIVND (reference sequence). CDR3 bases: TGTGCCAGTAGTATTCGGGACAATATTCTAACCACTGAAGCTTTCTTT. Translation: CASSIRDNILTTEAFF. The variable domain in full, with the rest retrieved from reference TRBV19 and TRBJ1-1, is DGGITQSPKYLFRKEGQNVTLSCEQNLNHDAMYWYRQDPGQGLRLIYYSQIVNDFQKGDIAEGYSVSREKKESFPLTVTSAQKNPTAFYLCASSIRDNILTTEAFFGQGTRLTVV.

This clone has only a few counts. Other DNA sequences in this specimen translate into the identical CDR3. The chain has TRBV6-6 and TRBJ2-7; 7 positions match TRBD1. After removal of 4 bases from V and 0 bases from J, the junction contained 0 bases not matched to a gene. The CDR3 is 13 amino acids. Germline V gene sequence: CDR1 MNHNY, CDR2 SVGAGI (reference sequence). DNA of the CDR3: TGTGCCAGCAGTTGGGACAGCTCCTACGAGCAGTACTTC. It specifies CASSWDSSYEQYF.

CDR3: CASSLSGGSYEQYF. The CDR3 region has the DNA TGTGCCAGTAGTCTGAGCGGGGGGTCCTACGAGCAGTACTTC. The chain couples TRBV19 to TRBJ2-7; TRBD2 agrees at 9 bases. The CDR3 loop spans 14 amino acids. The trim removed 5 bases at V and 1 base at J, leaving 3 bases unmatched. The germline CDR1 and CDR2 sequences are LNHDA and SQIVND (reference sequence).

With regard to this clone: This same CDR3 is encoded by further DNA sequences in the sample. J is TRBJ1-1 and V is TRBV5-4; no definite D call. The V end was cut by 1 base, the J end by 2 bases, with 3 bases between. This CDR3 is 12 amino acids long. Germline CDR1 is SGHNT and CDR2 is YYREEE (reference sequence). The CDR3 spells CASSLLNTEAFF. DNA for the CDR3: TGTGCCAGCAGCTTGCTTAACACTGAAGCTTTCTTT.

The chain couples TRBV7-2 to TRBJ1-5; TRBD1 might be the D (5 bases). This CDR3 spans 13 amino acids. CDR1 is SGHTA, CDR2 FQGNSA, per germline. Trimming pared 5 bases from V and 2 bases from J, leaving 7 bases between. The CDR3 reads CASSRDRNQPQHF. The CDR3 DNA follows: TGTGCCAGCAGCCGGGACCGCAATCAGCCCCAGCATTTT.

The V and J genes are TRBV11-1 and TRBJ1-1, with D unresolved. CDR1 SGHAT and CDR2 FQDESV come from the germline V gene (reference sequence). This CDR3 has 13 residues. The ends were cut back, 5 bases at V and 1 base at J, with 8 bases in the middle. The DNA of the CDR3 is TGTGCCAGCAGCGCGACGGGGAACACTGAAGCTTTCTTT. This gives the protein CASSATGNTEAFF.

The chain uses TRBV7-6 and TRBJ2-7; D remains ambiguous. There are 13 residues in the CDR3. The germline V and J ends were trimmed by 5 bases and 0 bases, with 8 bases remaining between them. Germline V gene lookup returns CDR1 SGHVS and CDR2 FNYEAQ. CDR3 sequence (DNA): TGTGCCAGCAGCAAAACAAGCTCCTACGAGCAGTACTTC. It specifies CASSKTSSYEQYF.

The genes are TRBV18 and TRBJ2-3; no firm D call. The CDR3 consists of 14 residues. V lost 2 bases, J lost 3 bases, and 9 bases lay in between. Germline loops: CDR1 KGHSH, CDR2 LQKENI. The CDR3 DNA is TGTGCCAGCTCACCAAACGAAGGGACAGATACGCAGTATTTT. This sequence encodes CASSPNEGTDTQYF.

This sequence joins TRBV6-5 and TRBJ2-2; D is perhaps TRBD2 (5 bases). The ends were cut back, 5 bases at V and 5 bases at J, with 12 bases in the middle. Per germline, CDR1 MNHEY and CDR2 SVGAGI. The CDR3 totals 14 residues. For the CDR3, the DNA is TGTGCCAGCAGTCCCGACTACGCGACCGGGGAGCTGTTTTTT. The encoded protein is CASSPDYATGELFF.

Comment on this clone: An end of the junction does not agree with germline; a read error may underlie this. The chain couples TRBV9 to TRBJ1-2; a possible D gene is TRBD1 (5 bases). Germline CDR1 is SGDLS and CDR2 is YYNGEE. There are 14 residues in the CDR3. The CDR3 sequence is CASSVGAADFRGTF. CDR3 sequence (DNA): TGTGCCAGCAGCGTAGGGGCCGCGGACTTCCGCGGGACGTTC.

The chain links TRBV4-1 to TRBJ2-3; 9 nucleotides align to TRBD2. J was trimmed by 0 bases and V by 5 bases; bases with no gene match: 3. The V gene's germline CDR1 is MGHRA and CDR2 YSYEKL. The CDR3 is made up of 15 amino acids. CDR3 sequence (DNA): TGCGCCAGCAGCGTTAGCGGGGGAAGCACAGATACGCAGTATTTT. Protein product: CASSVSGGSTDTQYF.

The genes are TRBV29-1 and TRBJ1-2; 7 bases line up with TRBD1. The CDR3 loop spans 16 amino acids. V shed 0 bases and J 0 bases; nucleotides not matched to a gene: 7. Germline V gene sequence: CDR1 SQVTM, CDR2 ANQGSEA. The CDR3 DNA follows: TGCAGCGTTGAAGATTGGGGACAGAGCACTAACTATGGCTACACCTTC. It is translated as CSVEDWGQSTNYGYTF.